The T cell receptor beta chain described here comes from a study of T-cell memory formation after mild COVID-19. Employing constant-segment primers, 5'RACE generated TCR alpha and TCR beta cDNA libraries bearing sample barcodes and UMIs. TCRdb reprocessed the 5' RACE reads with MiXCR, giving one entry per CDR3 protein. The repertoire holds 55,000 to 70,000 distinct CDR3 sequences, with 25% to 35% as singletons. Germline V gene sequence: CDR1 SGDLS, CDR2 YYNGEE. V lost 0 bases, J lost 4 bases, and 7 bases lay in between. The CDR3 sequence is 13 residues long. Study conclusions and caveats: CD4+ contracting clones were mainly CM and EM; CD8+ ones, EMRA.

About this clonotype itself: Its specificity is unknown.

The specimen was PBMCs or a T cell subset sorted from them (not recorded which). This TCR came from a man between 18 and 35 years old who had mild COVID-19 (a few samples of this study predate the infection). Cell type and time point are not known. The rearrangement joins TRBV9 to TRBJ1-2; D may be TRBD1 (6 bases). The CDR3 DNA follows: TGTGCCAGCAGCGTAGGGGACACCTATGGCTACACCTTC. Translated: CASSVGDTYGYTF.